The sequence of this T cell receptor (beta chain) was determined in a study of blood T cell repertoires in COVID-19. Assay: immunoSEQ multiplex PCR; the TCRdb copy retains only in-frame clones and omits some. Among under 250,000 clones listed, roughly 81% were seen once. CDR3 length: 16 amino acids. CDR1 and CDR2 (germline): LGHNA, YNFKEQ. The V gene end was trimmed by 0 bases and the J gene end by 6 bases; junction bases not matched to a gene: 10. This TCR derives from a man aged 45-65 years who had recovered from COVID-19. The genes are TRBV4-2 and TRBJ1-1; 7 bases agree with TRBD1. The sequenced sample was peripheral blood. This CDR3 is CASSQDRETGRPEAFF. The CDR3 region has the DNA TGTGCCAGCAGCCAAGATCGGGAGACAGGGAGGCCTGAAGCTTTCTTT.